Only a few counts were recorded for the clone carrying this T cell receptor beta chain. From the reads, TCRdb called clonotypes with MiXCR, one entry per CDR3 protein. The sample contains approximately 180,000 distinct CDR3 sequences, about a tenth of which appear only once. The sample comes from a study of T cell repertoires in cytomegalovirus infection. Study-wide context: Indications came from public TCR beta signatures; they pointed to CMV infection and to a matching HLA type.

The CDR3 is 14 residues long. V dropped 10 bases and J dropped 4; count of bases not matched to a gene: 6. CDR1 is LNHDA and CDR2 is SQIVND in the germline V gene (reference sequence). The source of this sequence is a human donor in good health (CMV status not recorded). Some clones in this sample may be carry-over from other donors' samples. The source material was PBMCs. The J gene is TRBJ2-1, the V gene TRBV19, with TRBD2 matching over 11 bases. CDR3 amino acids: CAITGTSGYNEQFF. Here the CDR3 DNA reads TGTGCCATCACCGGGACTAGCGGATACAATGAGCAGTTCTTC.